The 27 T cell receptor beta chains reported below all come from one sample, sequenced in a study of technical replicates of blood from a handful of donors. Assay: immunoSEQ multiplex PCR; the TCRdb copy retains only in-frame clones and omits some. Among 54,000 or so clones listed, around 94% were seen once. Sequencing was performed on T cells isolated from PBMCs. Source of these receptors: a human donor in good health.

The chain links TRBV29-1 to TRBJ2-1; 7 positions match TRBD2. CDR1 is SQVTM and CDR2 is ANQGSEA in the germline V gene. The CDR3 runs to 14 residues. Unmatched junction bases numbered 0, after V lost 1 base and J lost 0 bases. The CDR3 coding sequence is TGCAGCGTTGAAGGCGGGAGCTCCTACAATGAGCAGTTCTTC. This encodes CSVEGGSSYNEQFF.

This clone was counted a single time. J is TRBJ2-1 and V is TRBV6-5; 10 bases agree with TRBD1. From germline, CDR1 is MNHEY and CDR2 SVGAGI. V lost 1 base, J lost 10 bases, and 7 bases stayed unmatched. The CDR3 is made up of 15 amino acids. The CDR3 DNA reads TGTGCCAGCAGTTACTGGCGGGACAGGGGACAAGAGCAGTTCTTC. Its translation: CASSYWRDRGQEQFF.

J is TRBJ1-2 and V is TRBV6-5; 7 bases are shared with TRBD1. V lost 6 bases, J lost 1 base, and 2 bases stayed unmatched. Germline V gene data show CDR1 as MNHEY and CDR2 as SVGAGI. The CDR3 totals 13 residues. The CDR3 nucleotides read TGTGCCAGCAGACAGGGGAGTAACTATGGCTACACCTTC. Protein sequence: CASRQGSNYGYTF.

This sequence joins TRBV9 and TRBJ1-5; D remains ambiguous. Germline loops: CDR1 SGDLS, CDR2 YYNGEE. This CDR3 has 14 amino acids. Trimming removed 0 bases from V and 5 bases from J, with 9 bases in between. CDR3: CASSVATVDQPQHF. The CDR3 bases are TGTGCCAGCAGCGTAGCAACAGTCGATCAGCCCCAGCATTTT.

V and J are TRBV5-1 and TRBJ2-2, with 10 bases fitting TRBD2. Germline CDR1 is SGHRS and CDR2 is YFSETQ. Trimming removed 4 bases from V and 4 bases from J; junction bases left unmatched: 10. The CDR3 extends over 17 amino acids. This CDR3 is CASSLLSSGSRTGELFF. DNA of the CDR3: TGCGCCAGCAGCCTACTATCTAGCGGGAGTCGCACCGGGGAGCTGTTTTTT.

The count of this clone is one. The rearrangement links TRBV14 to TRBJ1-3; weak D call: TRBD1 (5 bases). Trimming removed 5 bases at V and 4 bases at J, with 15 bases between. The CDR3 is 15 residues long. Germline V gives CDR1 SGHDN, CDR2 FVKESK. In DNA, the CDR3 is TGTGCCAGCAGCTGGGGGGGTCATGCGGGAAACACCATATATTTT. Residues: CASSWGGHAGNTIYF. Filled out from reference TRBV14 and TRBJ1-3, the complete variable domain reads EAGVTQFPSHSVIEKGQTVTLRCDPISGHDNLYWYRRVMGKEIKFLLHFVKESKQDESGMPNNRFLAERTGGTYSTLKVQPAELEDSGVYFCASSWGGHAGNTIYFGEGSWLTVV.

This clone was found once. This chain uses TRBV29-1 with TRBJ1-3, with D perhaps TRBD1 (6 bases). V dropped 6 bases and J dropped 0 bases, with 12 bases sitting between them. Germline CDR1 and CDR2: SQVTM and ANQGSEA. The CDR3 totals 14 residues. In DNA form, the CDR3 reads TGCAGCGTGGCGGGGGGGCTCTCTGGAAACACCATATATTTT. Amino acids: CSVAGGLSGNTIYF.

The chain has TRBV5-4 and TRBJ2-1; D is possibly TRBD2 (6 bases). The CDR3 contains 15 residues. Germline V lookup: CDR1 SGHNT, CDR2 YYREEE (reference sequence). V was trimmed by 3 bases and J by 3 bases, leaving 13 bases between them. CDR3 protein: CASSYSPSDYNEQFF. DNA of the CDR3: TGTGCCAGCAGCTACAGCCCTAGCGACTACAATGAGCAGTTCTTC.

The gene calls are TRBV5-4 and TRBJ2-7; TRBD1 aligns across 9 bases. This CDR3 is 14 amino acids long. CDR1 and CDR2 (germline): SGHNT, YYREEE (reference sequence). V lost 4 bases, J lost 7 bases, and 9 bases stayed unmatched. The CDR3 loop reads CASSPRDRVDEQYF. The DNA of the CDR3 is TGTGCCAGCAGCCCCCGGGACAGGGTGGATGAGCAGTACTTC. Variable domain in full (rest from reference TRBV5-4 and TRBJ2-7): ETGVTQSPTHLIKTRGQQVTLRCSSQSGHNTVSWYQQALGQGPQFIFQYYREEENGRGNFPPRFSGLQFPNYSSELNVNALELDDSALYLCASSPRDRVDEQYFGPGTRLTVT.

The chain combines TRBV9 with TRBJ2-3; D is uncertain. With 3 bases removed from V and 3 bases from J, the gap between germline ends came to 5 bases. The CDR3 has 12 amino acids. The germline V gene has CDR1 SGDLS and CDR2 YYNGEE. CDR3 sequence: CASSAGTDTQYF. CDR3 DNA sequence: TGTGCCAGCAGCGCCGGTACAGATACGCAGTATTTT.

The chain has TRBV7-6 and TRBJ2-3; D might be TRBD1 (5 bases). Trimming left V 0 bases short and J 6 bases short, with 13 bases between. The CDR3 has 15 residues. Germline V gives CDR1 SGHVS, CDR2 FNYEAQ. The CDR3 here is CASSLASQGSDTQYF. DNA for the CDR3: TGTGCCAGCAGCTTAGCGTCGCAGGGTTCCGATACGCAGTATTTT. The full variable domain, with the rest looked up from reference TRBV7-6 and TRBJ2-3, is GAGVSQSPRYKVTKRGQDVALRCDPISGHVSLYWYRQALGQGPEFLTYFNYEAQQDKSGLPNDRFSAERPEGSISTLTIQRTEQRDSAMYRCASSLASQGSDTQYFGPGTRLTVL.

This chain joins TRBV14 and TRBJ1-2; D uncertain. This CDR3 has 14 residues. Germline V gene lookup returns CDR1 SGHDN and CDR2 FVKESK. Trimming stripped 1 base from V and 8 bases from J, with 14 bases between. CDR3 sequence reads: CASSQAGESGGYTF. CDR3 in DNA: TGTGCCAGCAGCCAAGCTGGGGAAAGCGGCGGCTACACCTTC.

This chain connects TRBV5-6 to TRBJ2-2; 10 bases agree with TRBD2. CDR1 is SGHDT, CDR2 YYEEEE, per germline. CDR3 length: 19 residues. The V gene end was trimmed by 4 bases and the J gene end by 5 bases; junction bases not matched to a gene: 17. The CDR3 loop reads CASSMTRTSGAYRTGELFF. CDR3 coding DNA: TGTGCCAGCAGCATGACAAGGACTAGCGGAGCGTATCGGACCGGGGAGCTGTTTTTT.

The chain has TRBV7-8 and TRBJ1-3; D is uncertain. V was trimmed by 3 bases and J by 0 bases, leaving 9 bases between them. The CDR3 length is 15 residues. Per germline, CDR1 SGHVS and CDR2 FQNEAQ. The CDR3 DNA is TGTGCCAGCAGCTTGGACTTAAACTCTGGAAACACCATATATTTT. Translation gives CASSLDLNSGNTIYF.

The rearrangement uses TRBV18 and TRBJ1-2, with D perhaps TRBD1 (6 bases). Germline V gene lookup returns CDR1 KGHSH and CDR2 LQKENI. The V end lost 8 bases, the J end lost 0 bases, and 13 bases lay between the germline ends. The CDR3 is 14 residues long. CDR3: CASTTGLANYGYTF. CDR3 DNA: TGTGCCAGCACGACAGGTTTGGCTAACTATGGCTACACCTTC.

The gene calls are TRBV7-9 and TRBJ2-7; D not resolved. Trimming removed 1 base from V and 2 bases from J, with 6 bases in between. Germline CDR1 is SEHNR and CDR2 is FQNEAQ (reference sequence). This CDR3 is built from 13 residues. CDR3 DNA: TGTGCCAGCAGCTTAGTAACAGCCTACGAGCAGTACTTC. It codes for CASSLVTAYEQYF.

As regards this clone: A junction end diverges from the germline sequence, so it may reflect a read error. The rearrangement joins TRBV28 to TRBJ2-3, with TRBD2 matching 11 bases. Germline loops: CDR1 MDHEN, CDR2 SYDVKM. This CDR3 spans 16 amino acids. The CDR3 is CASSLYSGGVRDTQYF. For the CDR3, the DNA is TGTGCCAGCAGCTTATATAGCGGGGGGGTGAGAGATACGCAGTATTTT.

The chain combines TRBV28 with TRBJ2-1; 10 nucleotides match TRBD2. The CDR3 consists of 19 residues. Losses at the gene ends were 6 bases for V and 2 bases for J; bases not matched to a gene: 16. Germline V gives CDR1 MDHEN, CDR2 SYDVKM. The CDR3 sequence is CASSTQLSKAGGPYNEQFF. The CDR3 DNA reads as TGTGCCAGCAGCACCCAGCTAAGCAAAGCGGGAGGGCCCTACAATGAGCAGTTCTTC.

The chain couples TRBV5-1 to TRBJ2-5; TRBD1 agrees at 7 bases. CDR3 length: 14 amino acids. Germline V gene sequence: CDR1 SGHRS, CDR2 YFSETQ. With 5 bases clipped from V and 4 bases from J, the junction kept 8 bases outside the gene matches. The CDR3 DNA follows: TGCGCCAGCAGTCCGCAGGGGGATCGAGAGACCCAGTACTTC. Encoded protein: CASSPQGDRETQYF.

This chain joins TRBV9 and TRBJ2-1, with 8 nucleotides matching TRBD2. Losses at the gene ends were 4 bases for V and 5 bases for J; bases not matched to a gene: 5. CDR3 size: 14 residues. Germline-derived CDR1 and CDR2 are SGDLS and YYNGEE. This CDR3 is CASSPWREDNEQFF. For the CDR3, the DNA is TGTGCCAGCAGCCCTTGGCGGGAGGACAATGAGCAGTTCTTC.

The chain is built from TRBV28 and TRBJ2-1, with TRBD1 as a possible D gene (5 bases). V lost 6 bases, J lost 7 bases, and 16 bases lay in between. Germline CDR1 and CDR2: MDHEN and SYDVKM. The CDR3 runs to 14 residues. The CDR3 reads CASSRVETRNEQFF. The CDR3 nucleotides are TGTGCCAGCAGCAGGGTTGAAACAAGGAATGAGCAGTTCTTC.

The chain joins TRBV6-5 to TRBJ2-2, with D maybe TRBD1 (5 bases). Trimming cost V 4 bases and J 2 bases, with 8 bases left between them. Germline values: CDR1 MNHEY, CDR2 SVGAGI. The CDR3 totals 14 residues. This CDR3 is CASSSDSNTGELFF. CDR3 in DNA: TGTGCCAGCAGTTCAGACAGTAACACCGGGGAGCTGTTTTTT.

V is TRBV7-9 and J is TRBJ2-2; 8 bases agree with TRBD1. The CDR3 has 17 amino acids. Trimming cost V 5 bases and J 4 bases; bases outside gene matches: 12. Per germline, CDR1 SEHNR and CDR2 FQNEAQ (reference sequence). In nucleotides, the CDR3 is TGTGCCAGCAGCAGAGAGGGACAGGAGGAGGTCACCGGGGAGCTGTTTTTT. Residues: CASSREGQEEVTGELFF.

The chain is built from TRBV7-9 and TRBJ1-5; D remains ambiguous. The CDR3 sequence is 13 residues long. The V end lost 3 bases, the J end lost 6 bases, and 9 bases lay between the germline ends. Per germline, CDR1 SEHNR and CDR2 FQNEAQ (reference sequence). CDR3 nucleotides: TGTGCCAGCAGCTTGTCCGAGGTTCAGCCCCAGCATTTT. Translation: CASSLSEVQPQHF.

This sequence joins TRBV5-4 and TRBJ2-1; 10 bases match TRBD2. The CDR3 is made up of 15 amino acids. The J segment lost 5 bases and the V segment lost 4 bases, leaving 6 bases of the junction unmatched. Germline-derived CDR1 and CDR2 are SGHNT and YYREEE (reference sequence). The CDR3 sequence: CASSPGLANDNEQFF. Here the CDR3 DNA reads TGTGCCAGCAGCCCGGGACTAGCGAACGACAATGAGCAGTTCTTC.

This chain uses TRBV9 with TRBJ2-5; perhaps TRBD2 as D (5 bases). The germline V gene has CDR1 SGDLS and CDR2 YYNGEE. V was cut by 3 bases and J by 0 bases, with 9 bases left in between. This CDR3 contains 14 residues. CDR3: CASSELVYQETQYF. The CDR3 region has the DNA TGTGCCAGCAGCGAACTAGTCTACCAAGAGACCCAGTACTTC.

The chain couples TRBV6-5 to TRBJ1-1; D gene ambiguous. The germline gives CDR1 MNHEY, CDR2 SVGAGI. V was pared by 0 bases and J by 2 bases, with 10 bases between. The CDR3 length is 15 residues. The CDR3 sequence is CASSYSRAQNTEAFF. The CDR3 nucleotides read TGTGCCAGCAGTTACTCGAGAGCCCAAAACACTGAAGCTTTCTTT.